This T cell receptor (beta chain) was obtained from a study of beta chain features in type 1 diabetes. Whole-study context: Patient and healthy donor groups were alike in age, gender and cell yields. Findings of the study overall: Compared with healthy donors, patients appeared to share more similar naive, central memory and regulatory TCRB repertoires.

Sequenced material consisted of expressed TCRB transcripts (all of the isolated RNA was reverse transcribed). Only in-frame clones appear in the TCRdb table, and some are missing; sequencing was by immunoSEQ multiplex PCR. The data contain 400,000 to 500,000 clones, about 14% of them singletons. To note about this clone: No antigen is known for it.

The sequenced sample consisted of naive CD4+ T cells from blood. The receptor's source is a man aged 30 to 39 in good health.

The chain's CDR3 is CASSVELAGWDTQYF. CDR3 DNA: TGTGCCAGCAGCGTAGAACTAGCGGGCTGGGATACGCAGTATTTT. The J gene is TRBJ2-3, the V gene TRBV9, with 9 nucleotides matching TRBD2. J was trimmed by 6 bases and V by 0 bases; bases with no gene match: 5. Per the germline V gene, CDR1 is SGDLS and CDR2 is YYNGEE. CDR3 length: 15 amino acids.